Below are 6 T cell receptor beta chains sequenced from a single sample in a study of OX40 agonist ivuxolimab in advanced cancers. TCRdb keeps only in-frame clones here, not all; method: immunoSEQ multiplex PCR. The sample carries tens of thousands of clones, around 89% recorded once. Sequencing was performed on CD4+ or CD8+ T cells sorted from blood, taken in a trial of the OX40 agonist ivuxolimab. The receptors were sampled from an adult with an advanced solid tumor such as melanoma, head and neck, liver or kidney cancer.

CDR3 in DNA: TGTGCCATCAGTTGGGGCGCCGGGGAGCTGTTTTTT. The encoded protein is CAISWGAGELFF. This rearrangement joins TRBV10-3 to TRBJ2-2; D is possibly TRBD1 (5 bases). The CDR3 consists of 12 residues. Trimming took off 5 bases at V and 6 bases at J, with 7 bases between the two ends. CDR1 ENHRY and CDR2 SYGVKD come from the germline V gene.

This rearrangement joins TRBV7-2 to TRBJ1-5; the D is unclear. Germline V CDR1 and CDR2: SGHTA, FQGNSA. With 4 bases removed from V and 2 bases from J, the gap between germline ends came to 9 bases. This CDR3 is built from 14 residues. For the CDR3, the DNA is TGTGCCAGCAGCTCCGACTCAGGCAATCAGCCCCAGCATTTT. It translates to CASSSDSGNQPQHF.

This sequence joins TRBV19 and TRBJ1-5; D call uncertain. The V end lost 4 bases, the J end lost 5 bases, and 9 bases lay between the germline ends. CDR1 is LNHDA, CDR2 SQIVND, per germline (reference sequence). CDR3 size: 13 residues. CDR3: CASSNGRHQPQHF. For the CDR3, the DNA is TGTGCCAGTAGTAATGGCAGGCATCAGCCCCAGCATTTT.

The gene calls are TRBV27 and TRBJ2-2; 7 bases line up with TRBD2. The CDR3 extends over 15 amino acids. Germline CDR1 and CDR2: MNHEY and SMNVEV (reference sequence). The V gene end was trimmed by 2 bases and the J gene end by 1 base; junction bases not matched to a gene: 1. CDR3: CASSLAGVNTGELFF. In DNA form, the CDR3 reads TGTGCCAGCAGTTTAGCGGGAGTGAACACCGGGGAGCTGTTTTTT.

The V call is TRBV27, the J call TRBJ2-5, with unresolved D. V was clipped by 6 bases and J by 0 bases, with 17 bases between them. The CDR3 totals 16 residues. Germline CDR1 and CDR2: MNHEY and SMNVEV (reference sequence). This chain's CDR3 is CASSRGPRQYQETQYF. The DNA of the CDR3 is TGTGCCAGCAGCCGCGGCCCTAGACAATACCAAGAGACCCAGTACTTC.

The rearrangement joins TRBV5-1 to TRBJ1-1; the D gene is possibly TRBD1 (5 bases). The CDR3 contains 13 residues. Trimming took 4 bases from V and 7 from J, leaving 14 bases between them. Germline loops: CDR1 SGHRS, CDR2 YFSETQ. The CDR3 protein is CASSPGVGGEAFF. In DNA form, the CDR3 reads TGCGCCAGCAGCCCTGGAGTTGGGGGTGAAGCTTTCTTT. Variable domain in full (rest from reference TRBV5-1 and TRBJ1-1): KAGVTQTPRYLIKTRGQQVTLSCSPISGHRSVSWYQQTPGQGLQFLFEYFSETQRNKGNFPGRFSGRQFSNSRSEMNVSTLELGDSALYLCASSPGVGGEAFFGQGTRLTVV.